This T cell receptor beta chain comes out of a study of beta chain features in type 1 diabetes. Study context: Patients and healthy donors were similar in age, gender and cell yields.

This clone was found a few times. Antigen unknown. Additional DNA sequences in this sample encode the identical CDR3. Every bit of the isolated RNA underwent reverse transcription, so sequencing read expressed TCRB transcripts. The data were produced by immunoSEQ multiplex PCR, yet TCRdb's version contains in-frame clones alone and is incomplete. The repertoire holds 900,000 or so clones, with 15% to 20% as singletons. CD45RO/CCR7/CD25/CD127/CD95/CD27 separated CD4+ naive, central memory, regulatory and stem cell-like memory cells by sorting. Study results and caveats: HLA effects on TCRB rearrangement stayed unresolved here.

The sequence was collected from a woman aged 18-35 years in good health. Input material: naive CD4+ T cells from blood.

Here the CDR3 reads CASSPGTGSYEQYF. DNA for the CDR3: TGTGCCAGCTCACCTGGGACAGGGTCTTACGAGCAGTACTTC. The chain has TRBV18 and TRBJ2-7, with 9 bases fitting TRBD1. CDR1 and CDR2 (germline): KGHSH, LQKENI. The CDR3 is made up of 14 amino acids. With V trimmed by 3 bases and J by 4 bases, 4 bases remained unmatched.